This T cell receptor beta chain was recovered during a study of T-cell reconstitution after alpha-beta-depleted transplantation in children. General observations from the study: T cells produced anew were the main source of T-cell counts and diversity one year after transplant. Several hundred rapidly expanded clones from non-depleted graft cells reportedly supplied alpha-beta T cells about two months post-transplant.

Preparation of the TCRbeta library used unique molecular identifiers. TCRdb re-analysed the PCR reads in MiXCR, keeping a single row per CDR3 protein. Among about 600,000 distinct CDR3 sequences listed, 13% were seen once. This clonotype has only a few counts. The antigen is undetermined. CDR3 size: 15 residues. The J segment lost 6 bases and the V segment lost 5 bases, leaving 5 bases of the junction unmatched. The receptor's source is a male patient under 18 who had a stem cell transplant for acute myeloid leukemia, so the T cells may come from the graft donor. The sequencing used PBMCs, mostly from graft donor cells, collected 360 days after TCRalphabeta/CD19-depleted stem cell transplant. This chain connects TRBV12-3 or TRBV12-4 to TRBJ2-1; 12 bases line up with TRBD2. DNA of the CDR3: TGTGCCAGCAGTCGTACTAGCGGGAGGCGCAATGAGCAGTTCTTC. It translates to CASSRTSGRRNEQFF.